The rows below give T cell receptor beta chains drawn from one sample of a study of CD8 T cells in ankylosing spondylitis. TCRdb reprocessed the 5' RACE reads via MiXCR and lists one record per CDR3 protein. The data show 450,000 to 550,000 distinct CDR3 sequences, less than 6% seen once. The sequenced material came from blood, either unsorted or a sorted T cell fraction (not recorded which). All receptors come from a male donor with ankylosing spondylitis. The CDR3 runs from the conserved cysteine through the conserved F or W. A D gene is named only where the DNA matches it firmly. The listing skips clone size in some rows; elsewhere it reads once, few, many or a size class.

D	V	size	J	DNA	CDR3
-	TRBV3-1	-	TRBJ2-1	TGTGCCAGCAGCCAAAGAGGGTCCCCTTACAATGAGCAGTTCTTC	CASSQRGSPYNEQFF
-	TRBV4-2	many	TRBJ2-3	TGTGCCAGCAGCCAAGATCTTGTGATAGCGGAAAGCACAGATACGCAGTATTTT	CASSQDLVIAESTDTQYF
-	TRBV12-3/TRBV12-4	many	TRBJ1-5	TGTGCCAGCGGATATGGGGGGGGTCATCAGCCCCAGCATTTT	CASGYGGGHQPQHF
-	TRBV30	many	TRBJ1-2	TGTGCCTGGAGCCGGACGGGGTGGGGTGGCTACACCTTC	CAWSRTGWGGYTF
-	TRBV20-1	few	TRBJ2-7	TGCAGTGCTAGCCCAGCGGGTTACGAGCAGTACTTC	CSASPAGYEQYF
-	TRBV7-2	many	TRBJ1-6	TGTGCCAGCAATCCTCGGGGGACTACGGATTCACCCCTCCACTTT	CASNPRGTTDSPLHF
-	TRBV28	many	TRBJ1-5	TGTGCCAGCAGTTTTTTGGGGGGCCTGCGCAATCAGCCCCAGCATTTT	CASSFLGGLRNQPQHF
-	TRBV5-5	many	TRBJ2-2	TGTGCCAGCAGCTGGGACGGACGCTGGGCCGGGGAGCTGTTTTTT	CASSWDGRWAGELFF
-	TRBV7-9	many	TRBJ1-5	TGTGCCAGCAGCCGAGGCGCCTCCCGCAATCAGCCCCAGCATTTT	CASSRGASRNQPQHF
-	TRBV4-3	many	TRBJ2-1	TGCGCCAGCAGCCACGAATACCCCGAAGGCACCACGCAGTTCTTC	CASSHEYPEGTTQFF
-	TRBV20-1	many	TRBJ2-7	TGCAGTGCCCAACTGTCCCAGAGTCCTTCCTACGAGCAGTACTTC	CSAQLSQSPSYEQYF
-	TRBV5-6	many	TRBJ2-1	TGTGCCAGCAGCACCCCCCTTGGCGCTGGAACATATGGGCCTGAGCAGTTCTTC	CASSTPLGAGTYGPEQFF
-	TRBV5-1	many	TRBJ2-1	TGCGCCAGCAGCTTGCTAACAGGTTATACCTCGTACAATGAGCAGTTCTTC	CASSLLTGYTSYNEQFF
-	TRBV7-2	many	TRBJ1-1	TGTGCCAGCAGCGGGGACGCGTACACTGAAGCTTTCTTT	CASSGDAYTEAFF
-	TRBV7-6	many	TRBJ1-1	TGTGCCAGCAGCTTAACAACAGAAGTCACTGAAGCTTTCTTT	CASSLTTEVTEAFF
-	TRBV11-2	many	TRBJ2-1	TGTGCCAGCAGCTTCCGGGACGGACACAATGAGCAGTTCTTC	CASSFRDGHNEQFF
-	TRBV7-9	few	TRBJ2-5	TGTGCCAGCAGCGACGGCCGGCGTGCCCAGTACTTC	CASSDGRRAQYF
TRBD1	TRBV30	-	TRBJ1-1	TGTGCCTGGAGTGGATACGCCCGGGACAGGGAATCGAGAGGGAACACTGAAGCTTTCTTT	CAWSGYARDRESRGNTEAFF
TRBD1	TRBV4-2	many	TRBJ2-7	TGTGCCAGCAGCCAAGTAGGGACAGGGAAGGAGCAGTACTTC	CASSQVGTGKEQYF
-	TRBV5-1	many	TRBJ2-2	TGCGCCAGCACCATCCAAACGGGTGGAACCGGGGAGCTGTTTTTT	CASTIQTGGTGELFF
TRBD2	TRBV10-3	many	TRBJ2-7	TGTGCCATCGGAAGCGCTAGCGGAACCTACGAGCAGTACTTC	CAIGSASGTYEQYF
-	TRBV5-6	-	TRBJ2-7	TGTGCCAGCAGCTCCGGACCCCACTACTGGCAGTACTTC	CASSSGPHYWQYF
TRBD2	TRBV24-1	many	TRBJ2-1	TGTGCCACCAGTGACGCCCTAGCGGGGAGCTACAATGAGCAGTTCTTC	CATSDALAGSYNEQFF
TRBD2	TRBV20-1	many	TRBJ2-1	TGCAGTGCTAGAGATCTAGCGGGGGGACCTACGCAGTTCTTC	CSARDLAGGPTQFF
-	TRBV12-3/TRBV12-4	many	TRBJ1-1	TGTGCCAGCAGTTCGCTGGACAGAGCCAACACTGAAGCTTTCTTT	CASSSLDRANTEAFF
TRBD1	TRBV12-3/TRBV12-4	many	TRBJ2-1	TGTGCCAGCAGTTTGACAGGGGGCTGGAATGAGCAGTTCTTC	CASSLTGGWNEQFF
-	TRBV5-1	many	TRBJ1-1	TGCGCCAGCGGGACATGGAATAACACTGAAGCTTTCTTT	CASGTWNNTEAFF
-	TRBV24-1	many	TRBJ1-2	TGTGCCACCAGTCTCTCAGGACCTAACTATGGCTACACCTTC	CATSLSGPNYGYTF
TRBD1	TRBV27	-	TRBJ1-6	TGTGCCAGCAACCCGACAGGGTATTCACCCCTCCACTTT	CASNPTGYSPLHF
-	TRBV20-1	-	TRBJ2-3	TGCAGTGCTAGAGATAGACGGTTCACAGATACGCAGTATTTT	CSARDRRFTDTQYF
TRBD1	TRBV6-5	few	TRBJ1-2	TGTGCCAGCAGTTACTGGGGAGGGACAGGGGGGGGCGGCTACACCTTC	CASSYWGGTGGGGYTF
-	TRBV13	many	TRBJ2-1	TGTGCCAGCAGCTGGGGGCTGAGAGAGATTGAAGGAGAGCAGTTCTTC	CASSWGLREIEGEQFF
-	TRBV7-9	many	TRBJ1-6	TGTGCCAGCAGCTCAACCCGGTGGACTGGTAATTCACCCCTCCACTTT	CASSSTRWTGNSPLHF
-	TRBV20-1	many	TRBJ2-3	TGCAGTGCTAGCCTAGCGGGGACAGGCACGCAGTATTTT	CSASLAGTGTQYF
TRBD1	TRBV24-1	many	TRBJ2-2	TGTGCCACCAGCACGGCGGGACAGGGCCCCGGGGAGCTGTTTTTT	CATSTAGQGPGELFF
TRBD1	TRBV5-1	many	TRBJ2-2	TGCGCCAGCAGCTTGACAGGGGTTCCCGGGGAGCTGTTTTTT	CASSLTGVPGELFF
-	TRBV5-1	many	TRBJ1-5	TGCGCCAGCAGAAATTATAGCAATCAGCCCCAGCATTTT	CASRNYSNQPQHF
TRBD1	TRBV9	many	TRBJ2-7	TGTGCCAGCAGCGCCACAGGGGCCTCCTGGGAGCAGTACTTC	CASSATGASWEQYF
-	TRBV7-7	many	TRBJ2-5	TGTGCTAGCAGCTCCACAGGGCGCGGAGAGACCCAGTACTTC	CASSSTGRGETQYF
-	TRBV5-5	many	TRBJ2-1	TGTGCCAGCAGCTTGAGTTACTACAATGAGCAGTTCTTC	CASSLSYYNEQFF
-	TRBV9	many	TRBJ2-1	TGTGCCAGCAGCGCCGGACAGAGCAACTACAATGAGCAGTTCTTC	CASSAGQSNYNEQFF
-	TRBV6-1	many	TRBJ1-1	TGTGCCAGCAGCTCACCCTTCAGGGTGGACACTGAAGCTTTCTTT	CASSSPFRVDTEAFF
-	TRBV5-1	many	TRBJ2-2	TGCGCCAGCAGCTTGACTGACCGTGACACCGGGGAGCTGTTTTTT	CASSLTDRDTGELFF
-	TRBV7-2	many	TRBJ1-1	TGTGCCAGCAGCTTACGGACACAGAACACTGAAGCTTTCTTT	CASSLRTQNTEAFF
-	TRBV5-5	few	TRBJ1-4	TGTGCCAGCAGCTTGTCCGGGTATAATGAAAAACTGTTTTTT	CASSLSGYNEKLFF
-	TRBV6-5	few	TRBJ1-3	TGTGCCAGCAGTTACTCATACAGGGAAAGGGCTGGAAACACCATATATTTT	CASSYSYRERAGNTIYF
-	TRBV7-7	few	TRBJ2-1	TGTGCTAGCAGCTTAGAGTCTGTCAATGAGCAGTTCTTC	CASSLESVNEQFF
-	TRBV15	-	TRBJ2-5	TGTGCCACGGATAGGAGGGGGTCCCAAGAGACCCAGTACTTC	CATDRRGSQETQYF
TRBD1	TRBV7-6	few	TRBJ2-1	TGTGCCAGCAGCTCAAGACCAGGACAGGGGGTGTACAATGAGCAGTTCTTC	CASSSRPGQGVYNEQFF
TRBD2	TRBV7-8	few	TRBJ2-1	TGTGCCAGCAGCTTAGTAAGGACTAGCGGGGGGGCCCTTGAGCAGTTCTTC	CASSLVRTSGGALEQFF
-	TRBV4-1	many	TRBJ2-7	TGCGCCAGCAGCCAAGGTGCGGGCCGGAACGAGCAGTACTTC	CASSQGAGRNEQYF